The sequence of this TCR beta chain was determined in a study of blood T cell repertoires in COVID-19. Across the whole study: Samples taken during acute and convalescent COVID-19 were collected in the United States, Italy and Spain. T cells, B-cell-depleted T cells, or PBMCs supplied cDNA or gDNA.

In the study's own analysis: The authors estimated nucleated cell counts from reference gene primer amplification. The method was immunoSEQ multiplex PCR; TCRdb's version includes in-frame clones alone and lacks a portion of them. V and J calls and clone size are given by that table; D and trimming were obtained from the DNA. The data contain 350,000 to 450,000 clones, about 88% of them singletons. V lost 3 bases and J 1 base, leaving 9 bases between the germline ends. Germline values: CDR1 SQVTM, CDR2 ANQGSEA. The CDR3 covers 13 residues. The V call is TRBV29-1, the J call TRBJ1-1, with D uncertain. The source material was peripheral blood. The TCR originated in a human donor in a cohort sampled during active COVID-19. CDR3 in amino acids: CSVEYRWNTEAFF. The CDR3 nucleotides read TGCAGCGTTGAGTACCGGTGGAACACTGAAGCTTTCTTT.